Reported below is one T cell receptor beta chain. V lost 4 bases to trimming and J lost 2 bases; unmatched junction nucleotides: 7. The CDR3 covers 16 residues. The germline V gene has CDR1 SGHKS and CDR2 YYEKEE (reference sequence). Sequencing was performed with immunoSEQ multiplex PCR; in TCRdb, only in-frame clones are kept and a portion is missing. The sample has more than 350,000 clones, approximately 87% seen once. These data are taken from a study of blood T cell repertoires in COVID-19. Study context: Material from acute and convalescent COVID-19 was sourced from the United States, Italy and Spain. The analysed material was cDNA or gDNA that came from T cells, B-cell-depleted T cells, or PBMCs.

Individuals aged roughly 18 to 95 years were recruited from fewer than 25 US areas. The sequence was collected from a woman aged 45-59 years who had recovered from COVID-19. This sequence joins TRBV5-5 and TRBJ1-1; 11 bases are shared with TRBD1. Input material: PBMCs or T cells enriched from blood (not recorded which). The CDR3 reads CASSPGQGAGNTEAFF. CDR3 nucleotide sequence: TGTGCCAGCAGCCCCGGACAGGGGGCAGGAAACACTGAAGCTTTCTTT.